This T cell receptor beta chain is from a study of blood T cells in healthy people across ages (dated by TCRdb to about 2015). With respect to the entire study: In model experiments, template switching captured roughly one uniquely barcoded TCR beta cDNA molecule for every two T cells. To track age-related changes in TCR beta repertoire diversity, the study relied on deep sequencing normalized with unique cDNA molecular identifiers. Donors were grouped into four age groups: young (average approximately 16 years), middle-aged (39), aged (around 56) and long-lived (just over 80). Using the same blood draw, the study looked at two additional independent replicas of 1 million unique cDNA reads for two donors, one aged 18 to 30 and the other aged 80 or older. Overall study results and their limits: Estimates of total diversity based on one million sequenced T cells were considered lower bounds and underestimates. There was a strong correlation between observed TCR beta diversity and the percentage of naive T cells measured by flow cytometry. Because donor CMV infection status was unknown, age-related changes in expanded clonotypes were potentially confounded. Bulk unsorted PBMC profiling prevented conclusive comparison of naive and antigen-experienced compartments. As age increased, observed TCR beta diversity per million T cells dropped in a roughly linear way, and a significant reduction was already evident by age around 41. The long-lived group showed more naive CD4+ T cells, fewer expanded clones and increased TCR diversity than the aged group, suggesting age selection.

The donors were 40 or so Caucasian individuals from Russia, aged roughly 6 to 100 years, who were systemically healthy. Each donor gave around 9.8 milliliters of peripheral blood, collected into EDTA-treated Vacutainer tubes. Ficoll-Paque density-gradient centrifugation was used to isolate PBMCs, with at least 6 million per sample. Trizol reagent was used to extract total RNA from PBMCs, with at least 6 micrograms per sample. Naive CD45RAhigh/CD27high T cell percentages were measured by flow cytometry on a PBMC aliquot from every donor. The sample holds many counts of this clonotype. Its antigen is still unknown. The input lacks base qualities; no much larger clone sits a single base away. V loses 8 bases, J loses 2 bases, and the germline ends lie 5 bases apart. There are 11 amino acids in the CDR3, from cysteine to phenylalanine inclusive. Of all the DNA, just the CDR3 is kept, 33 bases in frame from base 1. The germline V gene supplies CDR1 MRHNA and CDR2 SNTAGT.

The library was produced with 5' RACE. These reads were obtained on an Illumina HiSeq 2500. A second roughly 7 to 11 cycle PCR used a sample-barcoded 5' primer and a J-beta primer mix. A template-switch 5' adaptor carrying 12 random nucleotides introduced a unique molecular identifier onto each TCR beta cDNA molecule. At least 2.5 million CDR3-containing paired-end reads were obtained from each sample. First-strand cDNA synthesis was performed from all RNA using the Mint cDNA synthesis kit, with priming by a TRBC-specific oligonucleotide. Following uracil-DNA glycosylase treatment, all cDNA underwent a first 18-cycle PCR with the universal primers M1SS and BC2_uni_R. The original methods were these. For normalization, 1 million high-quality reads were randomly selected from each sample, with every read carrying a distinct molecular identifier. Reads with shared molecular identifiers were discarded instead of being binned into consensus sequences. MiTCR, with a Q25 quality threshold and the strictest error-elimination algorithm, was used for CDR3 identification, clonotype clustering and error correction. A nonparametric unseen species model with Euler transformation was used to estimate a lower bound on total TCR beta diversity. TCRdb trimmed public reads at Q25 via fastp, called clones via MiXCR and kept in-frame beta chains. One record per CDR3 amino acid sequence lists the most common genes and DNA. TCRdb's processing, not the study's, gives the V and J calls here. The sample table records more than 900,000 distinct CDR3 sequences; just under 30% of these occur just once. Roughly a tenth of the sample lies in the top ten.

A further study also used this sample, focusing on T cells of mothers and their children. In that second paper, the authors write: The donors were nine systemically healthy Caucasian individuals, made up of three mothers and their six children. cDNA synthesis consumed the entire amount of extracted RNA, loaded at approximately 1.6 ug RNA in each 15 ul reaction. In the second PCR, the M1S primer added sample barcodes and 2-4 random nucleotides. Over 8.5 million TCR beta CDR3 reads came from each mother, compared with several million reads from each child. Thymic selection similarly shapes TCR recombination output in related and unrelated pairs, with minor effect from inherited differences. Normalized repertoire overlap was always found to be slightly, but never significantly, higher in related mother-child pairs than in unrelated mother-child pairs. No persistent microchimeric T cell clones were detected, at a sensitivity of roughly 96 clones per million clonotypes. Deep NGS was used in the study to compare the TCR beta repertoires of mothers and children and to look for features that separate related mother-child pairs from unrelated individuals. The mean age was around 40 +/- 4 years for the mothers and roughly 11 +/- 4 years for the children. After adapter ligation with NEBNext reagents, the libraries were sequenced on Illumina HiSeq 2000 with 100+100 nt paired-end reads. To prevent cross-contamination, the mother and child libraries were prepared a month apart and were sequenced in separate runs. Between about 500,000 and 2,100,000 distinct TCR beta clonotypes were identified per donor. Naive TCR beta clonotypes were estimated from low-frequency clonotypes matched to each donor's FACS-determined naive share, without sorting.

Rearrangement joined TRBV6-4 to TRBJ2-3, with the D segment identity uncertain. The sequenced sample was blood. This TCR derives from a woman aged 40 to 49 in good health. The nucleotides are TGTGCCAGCCTATCCACAGATACGCAGTATTTT. This encodes CASLSTDTQYF.